Listed here are 19 T cell receptor beta chains from one sample, sequenced in a study of technical replicates of blood from several donors. TCRdb's table, derived via immunoSEQ multiplex PCR, lists solely in-frame clones and lacks some. The table has fewer than 100,000 clones, about nine tenths seen once; the top ten hold roughly 0.38%. Specimen: T cells isolated from PBMCs. Source of these receptors: a human donor in good health.

The chain joins TRBV28 to TRBJ2-1; tentative D call: TRBD1 (6 bases). Germline-derived CDR1 and CDR2 are MDHEN and SYDVKM. There are 14 residues in the CDR3. Trimming took off 5 bases at V and 3 bases at J, with 11 bases between the two ends. The CDR3: CASSGAGVYNEQFF. CDR3 DNA sequence: TGTGCCAGCAGTGGGGCAGGGGTCTACAATGAGCAGTTCTTC.

The CDR3 spells CASSLHTGQPQHF. The CDR3 DNA reads as TGTGCCAGCAGCCTACACACAGGACAGCCCCAGCATTTT. The chain joins TRBV7-9 to TRBJ1-5; TRBD1 might be the D (5 bases). The CDR3 runs 13 residues. The germline gives CDR1 SEHNR, CDR2 FQNEAQ (reference sequence). Trimming removed 5 bases from V and 7 bases from J, with 12 bases in between.

This clone came up once. V and J are TRBV5-6 and TRBJ2-7; 8 bases line up with TRBD1. Trimming removed 4 bases from V and 5 bases from J; junction bases left unmatched: 8. The germline V gene encodes CDR1 SGHDT and CDR2 YYEEEE. The CDR3 extends over 14 amino acids. In nucleotides, the CDR3 is TGTGCCAGCAGCCCAGGACAGGGAATCGACGAGCAGTACTTC. It encodes CASSPGQGIDEQYF.

The genes are TRBV19 and TRBJ1-5, with a weak D call TRBD1 (6 bases). The V end was cut by 5 bases, the J end by 6 bases, with 14 bases between. Per the germline V gene, CDR1 is LNHDA and CDR2 is SQIVND (reference sequence). There are 14 residues in the CDR3. CDR3 DNA sequence: TGTGCCAGTAGTGCGGGGGCCTCGCGTCAGCCCCAGCATTTT. Protein: CASSAGASRQPQHF.

This chain uses TRBV29-1 with TRBJ2-1; 8 bases agree with TRBD2. Germline V gives CDR1 SQVTM, CDR2 ANQGSEA. The CDR3 covers 13 residues. V gave up 4 bases and J gave up 9 bases; unmatched junction bases: 8. The CDR3 protein is CSVGAGGEIEQFF. DNA of the CDR3: TGCAGCGTTGGAGCCGGGGGGGAGATTGAGCAGTTCTTC.

CDR3 bases: TGTGCCAGCAGCTCAGGAACTTCAACCGGGGAGCTGTTTTTT. Translating gives CASSSGTSTGELFF. The chain employs TRBV11-3 and TRBJ2-2; D is unresolved. Germline V gene lookup returns CDR1 SGHNT and CDR2 YENEEA. Trimming cost V 4 bases and J 5 bases, with 11 bases left between them. The CDR3 runs to 14 residues.

This chain links TRBV28 with TRBJ2-7, with D perhaps matching TRBD1 (6 bases). CDR3 length: 13 amino acids. Germline CDR1 MDHEN, CDR2 SYDVKM. Between the trimmed V and J ends, which lost 6 bases and 5 bases, there was a span of 14 bases. The CDR3 loop is CASRPRTVHEQYF. The DNA for the CDR3 is TGTGCCAGCAGACCAAGGACAGTGCACGAGCAGTACTTC.

The V gene is TRBV28, the J gene TRBJ2-7, with 8 bases identical to TRBD2. Germline trimming cut 4 bases from V and 6 bases from J; bases unmatched to any gene: 5. The CDR3 contains 13 residues. CDR1 MDHEN and CDR2 SYDVKM come from the germline V gene. The CDR3 reads CASSSAGGREQYF. For the CDR3, the DNA is TGTGCCAGCAGTTCGGCGGGAGGTCGCGAGCAGTACTTC.

The chain couples TRBV14 to TRBJ2-1, with a possible D match to TRBD2 (5 bases). The CDR3 loop spans 16 amino acids. Germline V lookup: CDR1 SGHDN, CDR2 FVKESK. V was cut by 1 base and J by 3 bases, with 13 bases left in between. The CDR3 region has the DNA TGTGCCAGCAGCCAAGTTGGTAGTAGCGACTACAATGAGCAGTTCTTC. Residues: CASSQVGSSDYNEQFF.

The chain employs TRBV27 and TRBJ2-3; tentatively, D is TRBD2 (6 bases). With 3 bases removed from V and 2 bases from J, the gap between germline ends came to 15 bases. Germline-derived CDR1 and CDR2 are MNHEY and SMNVEV (reference sequence). This CDR3 spans 16 amino acids. CDR3 residues: CASSFFWGDSTDTQYF. The CDR3 nucleotides are TGTGCCAGCAGTTTTTTCTGGGGGGATTCCACAGATACGCAGTATTTT.

This chain connects TRBV27 to TRBJ2-5, with a possible D match to TRBD2 (5 bases). CDR1 and CDR2 (germline): MNHEY, SMNVEV (reference sequence). The CDR3 covers 13 residues. The germline V and J ends were trimmed by 0 bases and 9 bases, with 11 bases remaining between them. CDR3 in DNA: TGTGCCAGCAGTTTATCGAGGGAGCGGCCCCAGTACTTC. Encoded protein: CASSLSRERPQYF.

The rearrangement joins TRBV27 to TRBJ1-2, with 9 bases that match TRBD1. Germline V CDR1 and CDR2: MNHEY, SMNVEV (reference sequence). The CDR3 has 17 residues. V trimming: 2 bases; J trimming: 7 bases; junction bases outside the gene matches: 14. The CDR3 spells CASSLNPRTGERSGYTF. The CDR3 DNA is TGTGCCAGCAGTTTAAACCCAAGGACAGGGGAGAGGTCTGGCTACACCTTC.

This clone was recorded only once. This rearrangement joins TRBV15 to TRBJ2-7, with no clear D. V shed 5 bases and J shed 3 bases, with 17 bases lying between them. The CDR3 covers 15 residues. Germline V gene data show CDR1 as LNHNV and CDR2 as YYDKDF (reference sequence). This CDR3 is CATSGISGSIYEQYF. CDR3 coding DNA: TGTGCCACCAGCGGTATCTCCGGGTCCATCTACGAGCAGTACTTC.

The rearrangement links TRBV28 to TRBJ2-7; 9 nucleotides match TRBD1. This CDR3 is 15 amino acids long. Unmatched junction bases numbered 11, after V lost 8 bases and J lost 3 bases. In germline, CDR1 is MDHEN, CDR2 SYDVKM. Here the CDR3 DNA reads TGTGCCAGCCAGTCGGCCTGGACAGGGGTCTACGAGCAGTACTTC. It specifies CASQSAWTGVYEQYF.

This sequence joins TRBV9 and TRBJ2-3, with 11 bases aligning to TRBD2. The V gene end was trimmed by 4 bases and the J gene end by 5 bases; junction bases not matched to a gene: 6. Germline assignment: CDR1 SGDLS and CDR2 YYNGEE. This CDR3 is 15 amino acids long. CDR3 loop: CASSKLAGGLDTQYF. The CDR3 bases are TGTGCCAGCAGCAAGCTAGCGGGAGGTTTAGATACGCAGTATTTT.

The CDR3 DNA reads TGTGCCAGCAGCTTAAATTTAATCAATGAGCAGTTCTTC. Translating it yields CASSLNLINEQFF. The rearrangement uses TRBV7-6 and TRBJ2-1; D gene unclear. In germline, CDR1 is SGHVS, CDR2 FNYEAQ. This CDR3 region has 13 residues. Trimming took off 2 bases at V and 6 bases at J, with 8 bases between the two ends. Filled out from reference TRBV7-6 and TRBJ2-1, the complete variable domain reads GAGVSQSPRYKVTKRGQDVALRCDPISGHVSLYWYRQALGQGPEFLTYFNYEAQQDKSGLPNDRFSAERPEGSISTLTIQRTEQRDSAMYRCASSLNLINEQFFGPGTRLTVL.

The chain is built from TRBV4-1 and TRBJ2-7; D possibly corresponds to TRBD2 (5 bases). The CDR3 runs to 17 residues. V was cut by 0 bases and J by 2 bases, with 17 bases left in between. Germline CDR1 is MGHRA and CDR2 is YSYEKL. The DNA for the CDR3 is TGCGCCAGCAGCCAAGAATCCGCGACTTCCGGGACCTACGAGCAGTACTTC. This translates into CASSQESATSGTYEQYF.

V gene TRBV7-9 combines with J gene TRBJ2-7, with D possibly matching TRBD2 (6 bases). The V end was cut by 0 bases, the J end by 1 base, with 10 bases between. This CDR3 spans 15 amino acids. CDR1 and CDR2 (germline): SEHNR, FQNEAQ (reference sequence). The CDR3 region has the DNA TGTGCCAGCAGCTTAGCGGGAGGAGGGTCCTACGAGCAGTACTTC. It encodes CASSLAGGGSYEQYF.

The CDR3 nucleotides read TGCGCCAGCAGTGATGGGCCCCTATACGAGCAGTACTTC. Translated: CASSDGPLYEQYF. This sequence joins TRBV10-1 and TRBJ2-7; D remains unclear. V lost 3 bases, J lost 4 bases, and 10 bases lay in between. Germline CDR1 WNHNN, CDR2 SYGVQD (reference sequence). This CDR3 spans 13 amino acids.